Below, 3 T cell receptor beta chains from the same sample are listed, as sequenced in a study of immune cell composition in non-small cell lung cancer. Normal lung sampling was at least 3 cm from the tumour, as distant as possible. Method: immunoSEQ multiplex PCR; TCRdb's copy keeps in-frame clones and lacks some. The repertoire holds around 2,300 clones, with over 60% as singletons. The sample was non-adjacent lung tissue. These receptors all come from a human donor with non-small cell lung cancer.

The genes are TRBV5-6 and TRBJ2-5, with 7 bases matching TRBD1. V gave up 0 bases and J gave up 3 bases; unmatched junction bases: 5. The CDR3 is made up of 15 amino acids. CDR1 and CDR2 from the germline V gene are SGHDT and YYEEEE. This CDR3 is CASSLVGQTKETQYF. The CDR3 nucleotides read TGTGCCAGCAGCTTGGTGGGACAGACCAAAGAGACCCAGTACTTC. Using reference TRBV5-6 and TRBJ2-5 for the parts outside the CDR3, the full variable domain is DAGVTQSPTHLIKTRGQQVTLRCSPKSGHDTVSWYQQALGQGPQFIFQYYEEEERQRGNFPDRFSGHQFPNYSSELNVNALLLGDSALYLCASSLVGQTKETQYFGPGTRLLVL.

J is TRBJ2-3 and V is TRBV7-2; 12 nucleotides line up with TRBD1. V was clipped by 6 bases and J by 3 bases; unmatched bases: 4. Germline V gene lookup returns CDR1 SGHTA and CDR2 FQGNSA. This CDR3 contains 15 residues. The CDR3 bases are TGTGCCAGCAGACGGGACAGGGGGCGAACAGATACGCAGTATTTT. The encoded protein is CASRRDRGRTDTQYF.

Sample share makes this clone large. The V gene is TRBV4-2, the J gene TRBJ1-2; D is possibly TRBD1 (6 bases). V lost 1 base to trimming and J lost 8 bases, with 11 bases between them. CDR3 length equals 13 residues. Germline V gene data show CDR1 as LGHNA and CDR2 as YNFKEQ. CDR3 DNA sequence: TGTGCCAGCAGCCAAGGATCAGGGGAAGGCTACACCTTC. Translating it yields CASSQGSGEGYTF.